Listed below are T cell receptor beta chains from one sample, sequenced in a study of OX40 agonist ivuxolimab in advanced cancers. TCRdb's copy holds only in-frame clones and misses some; the assay was immunoSEQ multiplex PCR. The table shows about 83,000 clones, with approximately 90% occurring only once. This material consisted of CD4+ or CD8+ T cells sorted from blood, taken in a trial of the OX40 agonist ivuxolimab. These receptors came from an adult with an advanced solid tumor such as melanoma, head and neck, liver or kidney cancer. Both conserved end residues are part of each CDR3. D genes are given only for firm matches. Clone size is stated in some rows and not others, as once, few, many or a class when expanded.

V	J	D	size	length	CDR3	DNA
TRBV19	TRBJ1-5	TRBD1	-	17	CASRVGQGSNSNQPQHF	TGTGCCAGTAGGGTAGGACAGGGTTCCAATAGCAATCAGCCCCAGCATTTT
TRBV6-1	TRBJ2-6	TRBD2	-	19	CASSELVIAGGTGANVLTF	TGTGCCAGCAGTGAATTGGTAATAGCGGGAGGGACTGGGGCCAACGTCCTGACTTTC
TRBV4-1	TRBJ1-5	TRBD1	-	19	CASSQEPNSGGASNQPQHF	TGCGCCAGCAGCCAAGAACCCAATTCAGGGGGCGCGAGCAATCAGCCCCAGCATTTT
TRBV7-8	TRBJ1-2	-	-	14	CASSLPGRAYGYTF	TGTGCCAGCAGCCTACCAGGGCGAGCTTATGGCTACACCTTC
TRBV5-7	TRBJ1-2	-	-	17	CASSLAGGDAPDYGYTF	TGTGCCAGCAGCTTGGCCGGTGGGGACGCGCCGGACTATGGCTACACCTTC
TRBV19	TRBJ2-1	TRBD1	-	14	CASSIGQGAHEQFF	TGTGCCAGTAGTATAGGGCAGGGGGCTCATGAGCAGTTCTTC
TRBV20-1	TRBJ2-7	-	-	11	CSAAVGYEQYF	TGCAGTGCTGCTGTAGGGTACGAGCAGTACTTC
TRBV11-3	TRBJ1-3	-	once	15	CASSPDSQSGNTIYF	TGTGCCAGCAGCCCCGACAGCCAATCTGGAAACACCATATATTTT
TRBV21-1	TRBJ2-7	-	-	17	CASSPRLAGRHPYEQYF	TGTGCCAGCAGCCCCCGACTAGCGGGACGCCACCCCTACGAGCAGTACTTC
TRBV4-3	TRBJ2-7	TRBD1	-	18	CASSQDAGQGATSLEQYF	TGCGCCAGCAGCCAAGATGCGGGACAGGGGGCAACAAGTCTCGAGCAGTACTTC
TRBV7-9	TRBJ1-1	TRBD1	once	13	CASSLTGETEAFF	TGTGCCAGCAGCTTGACAGGGGAGACTGAAGCTTTCTTT
TRBV2	TRBJ1-5	-	-	16	CASSEGSWRVSQPQHF	TGTGCCAGCAGTGAAGGCAGTTGGAGAGTAAGTCAGCCCCAGCATTTT
TRBV5-1	TRBJ2-5	-	-	14	CASSSNPLQETQYF	TGCGCCAGCAGCTCGAACCCGCTTCAAGAGACCCAGTACTTC
TRBV5-4	TRBJ2-5	-	once	15	CASSLKGVSGETQYF	TGTGCCAGCAGCTTGAAGGGGGTCTCGGGGGAGACCCAGTACTTC
TRBV19	TRBJ2-5	TRBD2	-	16	CASSITRAGVRETQYF	TGTGCCAGTAGTATTACTCGGGCGGGAGTTAGGGAGACCCAGTACTTC
TRBV4-1	TRBJ2-1	-	-	13	CASSQAGYNEQFF	TGCGCCAGCAGCCAAGCAGGGTACAATGAGCAGTTCTTC
TRBV2	TRBJ1-2	-	-	13	CASLPQGPYGYTF	TGTGCCAGCCTCCCCCAGGGTCCGTATGGCTACACCTTC
TRBV2	TRBJ2-5	-	-	15	CASSVFLGHQETQYF	TGTGCCAGCAGTGTCTTTTTAGGCCACCAAGAGACCCAGTACTTC
TRBV7-3	TRBJ2-2	-	-	15	CASSRGAGGTGELFF	TGTGCCAGCAGCCGTGGGGCCGGGGGCACCGGGGAGCTGTTTTTT
TRBV7-7	TRBJ1-5	-	few	16	CASSLGDHYSNQPQHF	TGTGCTAGCAGCTTAGGGGACCACTATAGCAATCAGCCCCAGCATTTT
TRBV15	TRBJ2-1	TRBD2	-	14	CATSRDLAGNEQFF	TGTGCCACCAGCAGAGATCTAGCGGGGAATGAGCAGTTCTTC
TRBV19	TRBJ1-6	TRBD1	-	16	CASSQAGTVYNSPLHF	TGTGCCAGTAGCCAAGCCGGGACAGTTTATAATTCACCCCTCCACTTT
TRBV6-1	TRBJ1-3	-	-	17	CASSEVPGRVSGNTIYF	TGTGCCAGCAGTGAAGTGCCAGGCCGAGTCTCTGGAAACACCATATATTTT
TRBV11-2	TRBJ1-5	-	-	13	CASSLEWGQPQHF	TGTGCCAGCAGCTTAGAATGGGGTCAGCCCCAGCATTTT
TRBV5-4	TRBJ2-3	-	-	13	CASRPGTSDTQYF	TGTGCCAGCCGACCCGGGACCTCAGATACGCAGTATTTT
TRBV10-2	TRBJ2-3	-	-	15	CASSGGGPSTDTQYF	TGCGCCAGCAGCGGGGGCGGCCCTAGCACAGATACGCAGTATTTT
TRBV19	TRBJ2-7	TRBD2	-	15	CASSIVLAAPYEQYF	TGTGCCAGTAGTATAGTTCTAGCGGCCCCCTACGAGCAGTACTTC
TRBV11-2	TRBJ1-4	-	once	15	CASSFLPGPNEKLFF	TGTGCCAGCAGCTTCCTCCCGGGGCCTAATGAAAAACTGTTTTTT
TRBV5-1	TRBJ1-3	TRBD1	-	17	CASSPGQGSSSGNTIYF	TGCGCCAGCAGCCCTGGACAGGGGTCAAGCTCTGGAAACACCATATATTTT
TRBV19	TRBJ1-1	-	-	14	CASSPGQTNTEAFF	TGTGCCAGTAGCCCGGGACAAACGAACACTGAAGCTTTCTTT
TRBV12-5	TRBJ2-7	-	-	13	CASARTVSYEQYF	TGTGCTAGTGCCCGGACAGTCTCCTACGAGCAGTACTTC
TRBV7-3	TRBJ2-5	-	-	13	CASSLRVKETQYF	TGTGCCAGCAGCTTAAGGGTGAAAGAGACCCAGTACTTC
TRBV29-1	TRBJ2-5	-	-	12	CSVRGYQETQYF	TGCAGCGTGAGGGGGTACCAAGAGACCCAGTACTTC
TRBV7-9	TRBJ2-1	TRBD2	once	16	CASSLIAGVEYNEQFF	TGTGCCAGCAGCTTAATAGCGGGAGTTGAATACAATGAGCAGTTCTTC
TRBV7-8	TRBJ2-2	-	-	15	CASKDGGTNTGELFF	TGTGCCAGTAAGGACGGTGGGACCAACACCGGGGAGCTGTTTTTT
TRBV5-1	TRBJ2-3	-	few	15	CASSLGDFSTDTQYF	TGCGCCAGCAGCCTCGGGGATTTTAGCACAGATACGCAGTATTTT
TRBV5-1	TRBJ2-7	TRBD1	-	16	CASSLAGTGYSYEQYF	TGCGCCAGCAGCTTGGCCGGGACAGGGTACTCCTACGAGCAGTACTTC
TRBV14	TRBJ1-1	-	few	12	CASSQPHTEAFF	TGTGCCAGCAGCCAACCCCACACTGAAGCTTTCTTT
TRBV2	TRBJ2-7	-	-	14	CASQLPGVSYEQYF	TGTGCCAGCCAACTTCCGGGGGTCTCCTACGAGCAGTACTTC
TRBV9	TRBJ1-5	-	-	15	CASSLAPGGNQPQHF	TGTGCCAGCAGCCTCGCGCCGGGCGGCAATCAGCCCCAGCATTTT
TRBV5-1	TRBJ1-2	-	-	13	CASSPGEGSIYTF	TGCGCCAGCAGCCCCGGGGAGGGAAGTATCTACACCTTC
TRBV5-6	TRBJ2-1	TRBD2	-	15	CASSSTSGFYNEQFF	TGTGCCAGCAGTTCGACTAGCGGGTTCTACAATGAGCAGTTCTTC
TRBV5-4	TRBJ2-6	-	-	14	CASSYTSGANVLTF	TGTGCCAGCAGCTATACCTCTGGGGCCAACGTCCTGACTTTC
TRBV18	TRBJ1-1	-	-	13	CASSPGQNTEAFF	TGTGCCAGCTCACCGGGACAGAACACTGAAGCTTTCTTT
TRBV6-1	TRBJ2-7	-	-	12	CASSGWGYEQYF	TGTGCCAGCAGTGGTTGGGGCTACGAGCAGTACTTC